This entry describes one TCR beta chain. Its target is not known. This sample is part of a study of cytomegalovirus exposure and HLA in healthy donors. Study-wide background: Genotyping of 430 or so donors showed that roughly 80% belonged to the Caucasian-associated ancestry cluster. Findings and caveats of the study: As immune exposure information, only CMV serostatus was available. Testing in vitro showed a few CMV-associated chains specific for CMV antigens.

The PCR used 60 Vbeta and 13 Jbeta primers. Libraries were prepared by immunoSEQ multiplex PCR; TCRdb keeps only in-frame clonotypes and omits some of them. This table has about 160,000 clones, around 80% appearing once. The CDR3 runs 13 residues. Per germline, CDR1 SGHRS and CDR2 YFSETQ. J lost 8 bases, V lost 3 bases, and 6 bases had no gene match. Sequencing was performed on PBMCs. This TCR was recovered from a man aged 18-30 years in good health and CMV-seropositive. The V and J genes are TRBV5-1 and TRBJ1-2; 8 bases agree with TRBD1. In nucleotides, the CDR3 is TGCGCCAGCAGCTACGACAGGGGTGTCGGCTACACCTTC. Translation: CASSYDRGVGYTF.